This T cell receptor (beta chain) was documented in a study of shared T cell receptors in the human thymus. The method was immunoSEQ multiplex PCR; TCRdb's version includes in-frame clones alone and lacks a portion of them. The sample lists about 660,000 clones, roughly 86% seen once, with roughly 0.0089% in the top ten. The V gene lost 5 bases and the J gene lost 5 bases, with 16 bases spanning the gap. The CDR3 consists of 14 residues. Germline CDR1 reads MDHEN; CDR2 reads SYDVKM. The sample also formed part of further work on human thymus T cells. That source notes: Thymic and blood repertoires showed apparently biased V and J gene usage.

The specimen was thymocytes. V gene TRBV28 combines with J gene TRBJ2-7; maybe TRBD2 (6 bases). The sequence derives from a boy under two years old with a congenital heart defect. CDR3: CASSVRDLSDEQYF. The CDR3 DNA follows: TGTGCCAGCAGTGTCAGGGACTTATCAGACGAGCAGTACTTC.